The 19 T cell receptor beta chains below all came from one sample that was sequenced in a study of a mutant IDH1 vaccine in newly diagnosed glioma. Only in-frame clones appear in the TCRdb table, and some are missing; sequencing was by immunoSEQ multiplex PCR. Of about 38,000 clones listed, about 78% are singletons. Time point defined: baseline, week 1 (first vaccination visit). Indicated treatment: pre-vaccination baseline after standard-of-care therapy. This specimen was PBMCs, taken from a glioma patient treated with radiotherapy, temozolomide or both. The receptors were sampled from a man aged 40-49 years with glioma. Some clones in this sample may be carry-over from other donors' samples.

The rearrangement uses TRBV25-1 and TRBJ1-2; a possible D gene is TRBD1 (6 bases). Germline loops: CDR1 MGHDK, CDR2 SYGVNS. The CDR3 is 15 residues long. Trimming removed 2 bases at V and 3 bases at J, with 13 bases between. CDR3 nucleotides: TGTGCCAGCAGTGAAGGGGGGGCCCCAGACTATGGCTACACCTTC. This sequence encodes CASSEGGAPDYGYTF.

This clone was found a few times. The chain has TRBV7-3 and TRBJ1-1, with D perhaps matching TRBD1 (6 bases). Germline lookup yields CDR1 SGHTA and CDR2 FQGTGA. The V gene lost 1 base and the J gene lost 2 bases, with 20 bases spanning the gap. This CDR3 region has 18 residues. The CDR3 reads CASSLIPQGLAGNTEAFF. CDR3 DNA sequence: TGTGCCAGCAGCTTAATCCCGCAGGGGCTCGCCGGAAACACTGAAGCTTTCTTT.

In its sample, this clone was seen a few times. The CDR3 loop is CASSDSISGGNEQFF. In DNA, the CDR3 is TGTGCCAGCAGTGACTCGATTAGCGGGGGCAATGAGCAGTTCTTC. J is TRBJ2-1 and V is TRBV6-4; TRBD2 matches 9 bases. Looked up from germline, CDR1 is MRHNA and CDR2 is SNTAGT. The CDR3 sequence is 15 residues long. V was pared by 0 bases and J by 6 bases, with 3 bases of the junction left unmatched.

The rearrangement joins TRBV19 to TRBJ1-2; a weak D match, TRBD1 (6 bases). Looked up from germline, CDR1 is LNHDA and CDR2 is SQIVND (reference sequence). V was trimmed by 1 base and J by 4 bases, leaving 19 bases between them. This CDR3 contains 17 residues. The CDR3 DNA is TGTGCCAGTAGTATAGCCCGATCCGGGACACTTTTCTATGGCTACACCTTC. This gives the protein CASSIARSGTLFYGYTF.

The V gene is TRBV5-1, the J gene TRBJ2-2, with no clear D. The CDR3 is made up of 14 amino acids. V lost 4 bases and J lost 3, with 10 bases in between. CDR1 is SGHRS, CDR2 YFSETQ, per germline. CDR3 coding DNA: TGCGCCAGCAGCCTGGCAATGTACACCGGGGAGCTGTTTTTT. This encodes CASSLAMYTGELFF. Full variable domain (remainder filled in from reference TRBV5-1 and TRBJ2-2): KAGVTQTPRYLIKTRGQQVTLSCSPISGHRSVSWYQQTPGQGLQFLFEYFSETQRNKGNFPGRFSGRQFSNSRSEMNVSTLELGDSALYLCASSLAMYTGELFFGEGSRLTVL.

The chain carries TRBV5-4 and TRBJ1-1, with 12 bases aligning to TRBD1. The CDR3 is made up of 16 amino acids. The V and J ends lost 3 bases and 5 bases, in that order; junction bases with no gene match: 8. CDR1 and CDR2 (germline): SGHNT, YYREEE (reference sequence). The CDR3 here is CASSSGQGAHPTEAFF. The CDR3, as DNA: TGTGCCAGCAGCTCGGGACAGGGGGCGCATCCGACTGAAGCTTTCTTT.

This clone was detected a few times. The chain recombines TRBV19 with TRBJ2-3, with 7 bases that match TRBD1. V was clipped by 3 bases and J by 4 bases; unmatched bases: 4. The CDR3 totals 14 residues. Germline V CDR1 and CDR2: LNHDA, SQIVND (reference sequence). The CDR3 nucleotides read TGTGCCAGTAGTATCGTACAGGGGTCAGATACGCAGTATTTT. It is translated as CASSIVQGSDTQYF.

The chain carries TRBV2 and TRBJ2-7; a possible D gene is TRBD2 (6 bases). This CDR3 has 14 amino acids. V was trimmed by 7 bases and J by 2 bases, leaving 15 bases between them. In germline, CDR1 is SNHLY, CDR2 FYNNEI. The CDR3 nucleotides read TGTGCCAGCATTCGGGACTCCTACCCCTACGAGCAGTACTTC. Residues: CASIRDSYPYEQYF.

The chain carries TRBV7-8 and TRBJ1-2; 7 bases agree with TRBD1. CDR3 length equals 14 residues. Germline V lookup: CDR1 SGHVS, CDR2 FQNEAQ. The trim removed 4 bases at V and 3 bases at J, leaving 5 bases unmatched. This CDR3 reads CASSSRTGDYGYTF. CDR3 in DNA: TGTGCCAGCAGCTCTAGGACAGGTGACTATGGCTACACCTTC. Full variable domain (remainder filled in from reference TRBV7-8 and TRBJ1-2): GAGVSQSPRYKVAKRGQDVALRCDPISGHVSLFWYQQALGQGPEFLTYFQNEAQLDKSGLPSDRFFAERPEGSVSTLKIQRTQQEDSAVYLCASSSRTGDYGYTFGSGTRLTVV.

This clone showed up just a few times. Here the CDR3 reads CAWSGGTQETQYF. The CDR3 DNA reads as TGTGCCTGGAGTGGGGGGACGCAAGAGACCCAGTACTTC. The rearrangement uses TRBV30 and TRBJ2-5; D may correspond to TRBD1 or TRBD2 (5 bases each). The V and J ends lost 1 base and 2 bases respectively, with 8 bases between them. Germline-derived CDR1 and CDR2 are GTSNPN and SVGIG (reference sequence). The CDR3 is 13 residues long.

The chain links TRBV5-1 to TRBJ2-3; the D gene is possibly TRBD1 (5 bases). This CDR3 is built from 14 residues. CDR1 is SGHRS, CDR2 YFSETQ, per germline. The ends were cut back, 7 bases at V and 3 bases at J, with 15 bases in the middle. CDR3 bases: TGCGCCAGCGATAAACTGGGGCTGACAGATACGCAGTATTTT. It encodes CASDKLGLTDTQYF.

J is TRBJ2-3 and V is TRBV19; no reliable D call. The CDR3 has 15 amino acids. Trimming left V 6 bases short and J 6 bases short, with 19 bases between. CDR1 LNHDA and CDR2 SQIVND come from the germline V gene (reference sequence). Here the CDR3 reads CASSVSRIAADTQYF. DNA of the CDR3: TGTGCCAGTAGCGTCAGCAGAATAGCTGCCGATACGCAGTATTTT.

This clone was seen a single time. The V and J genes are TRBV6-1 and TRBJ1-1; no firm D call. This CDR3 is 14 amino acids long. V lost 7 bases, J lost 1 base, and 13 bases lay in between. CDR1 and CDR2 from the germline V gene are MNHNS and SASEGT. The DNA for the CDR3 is TGTGCCAGCATCTACAGCCGAGGGAACACTGAAGCTTTCTTT. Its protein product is CASIYSRGNTEAFF.

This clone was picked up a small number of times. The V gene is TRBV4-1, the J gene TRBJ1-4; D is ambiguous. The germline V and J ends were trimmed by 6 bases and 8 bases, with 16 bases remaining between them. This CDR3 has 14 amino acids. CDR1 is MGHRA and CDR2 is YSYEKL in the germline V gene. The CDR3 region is CASRVTPGGEKLFF. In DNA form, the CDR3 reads TGCGCCAGCAGAGTAACACCAGGAGGGGAAAAACTGTTTTTT.

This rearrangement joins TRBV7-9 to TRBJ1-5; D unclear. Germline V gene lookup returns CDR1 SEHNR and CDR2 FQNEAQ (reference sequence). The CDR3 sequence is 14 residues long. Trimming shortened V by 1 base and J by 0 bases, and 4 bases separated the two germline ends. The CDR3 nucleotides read TGTGCCAGCAGCTTAGACAATAGCAATCAGCCCCAGCATTTT. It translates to CASSLDNSNQPQHF.

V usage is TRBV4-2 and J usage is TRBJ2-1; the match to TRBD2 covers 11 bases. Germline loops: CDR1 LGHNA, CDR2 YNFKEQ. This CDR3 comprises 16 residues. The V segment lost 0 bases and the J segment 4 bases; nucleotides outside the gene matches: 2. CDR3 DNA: TGTGCCAGCAGCCAAGAGGCTAGCGGGGGGTACAATGAGCAGTTCTTC. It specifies CASSQEASGGYNEQFF.

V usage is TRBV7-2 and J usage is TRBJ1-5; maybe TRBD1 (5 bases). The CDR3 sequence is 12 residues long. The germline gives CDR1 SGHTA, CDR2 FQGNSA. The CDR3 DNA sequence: TGTGCAATAGGGCAGGGAGGCAAGCCCCAGCATTTT. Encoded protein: CAIGQGGKPQHF.

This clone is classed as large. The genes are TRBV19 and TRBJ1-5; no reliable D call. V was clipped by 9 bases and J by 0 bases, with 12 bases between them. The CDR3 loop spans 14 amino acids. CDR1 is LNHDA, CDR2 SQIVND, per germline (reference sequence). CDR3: CASSTDYSNQPQHF. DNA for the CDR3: TGTGCCAGCTCGACGGACTATAGCAATCAGCCCCAGCATTTT.

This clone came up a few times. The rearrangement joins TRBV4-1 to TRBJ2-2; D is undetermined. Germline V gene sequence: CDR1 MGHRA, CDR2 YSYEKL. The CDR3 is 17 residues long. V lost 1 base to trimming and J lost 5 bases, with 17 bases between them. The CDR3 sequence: CASSQGGNSYRTGELFF. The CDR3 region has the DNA TGCGCCAGCAGCCAAGGTGGTAATAGCTACCGGACCGGGGAGCTGTTTTTT.